What follows are 30 T cell receptor beta chains derived from one specimen sequenced in a study of control samples from healthy donors and cancer patients. TCRdb keeps only in-frame clones here, not all; method: immunoSEQ multiplex PCR. The profile covers some 140,000 clones, with roughly nine tenths appearing a single time and around 9% taken by the ten largest. What was sequenced was blood. These receptors came from a woman aged 30 to 39 in good health.

The table lists this clone with a few counts. This chain connects TRBV30 to TRBJ2-5; 7 nucleotides align to TRBD1. This CDR3 comprises 13 residues. The germline CDR1 and CDR2 sequences are GTSNPN and SVGIG (reference sequence). V was pared by 3 bases and J by 4 bases, with 5 bases of the junction left unmatched. In nucleotides, the CDR3 is TGTGCCTGGAGGCCGAGGGGGCGAGAGACCCAGTACTTC. This sequence encodes CAWRPRGRETQYF.

The chain combines TRBV30 with TRBJ1-1, with a weak D call TRBD1 (5 bases). Trimming pared 2 bases from V and 4 bases from J, leaving 17 bases between. This CDR3 comprises 15 residues. From germline, CDR1 is GTSNPN and CDR2 SVGIG (reference sequence). CDR3 sequence reads: CAWSPGGEGRTEAFF. CDR3 sequence (DNA): TGTGCCTGGAGTCCCGGGGGGGAGGGGCGCACTGAAGCTTTCTTT.

V usage is TRBV3-1 (or the pseudogene TRBV3-2) and J usage is TRBJ1-2; 7 bases line up with TRBD1. The ends lost 3 bases at V and 7 bases at J; junction bases unmatched: 2. The CDR3 runs 12 residues. Germline V lookup: CDR1 LGHDT, CDR2 YNNKEL (reference sequence). The CDR3 DNA is TGTGCCAGCAGCCATACAGGGGCTGGCTACACCTTC. It specifies CASSHTGAGYTF.

The chain is built from TRBV3-1 (or the pseudogene TRBV3-2) and TRBJ2-3; 11 bases agree with TRBD2. The length of the CDR3 is 17 residues. V dropped 3 bases and J dropped 6; count of bases not matched to a gene: 11. Germline V gene data show CDR1 as LGHDT and CDR2 as YNNKEL (reference sequence). The CDR3 sequence is CASSHRGLAGGGDTQYF. The CDR3 DNA follows: TGTGCCAGCAGCCATCGAGGTCTAGCGGGAGGTGGGGATACGCAGTATTTT.

V gene TRBV7-9 combines with J gene TRBJ1-1, with a tentative D call TRBD1 (6 bases). Trimming left V 6 bases short and J 11 bases short, with 19 bases between. CDR3 length equals 13 residues. The V gene's germline CDR1 is SEHNR and CDR2 FQNEAQ (reference sequence). The CDR3 nucleotides read TGTGCCAGCAGTCGTCAGGACAGTTTCTGGGCTTTCTTT. Amino acid sequence: CASSRQDSFWAFF.

The rearrangement joins TRBV5-1 to TRBJ1-1; the D is unclear. The V end lost 3 bases, the J end lost 0 bases, and 6 bases lay between the germline ends. The CDR3 is made up of 13 amino acids. CDR1 is SGHRS, CDR2 YFSETQ, per germline. Here the CDR3 reads CASSSLLNTEAFF. The CDR3 nucleotides read TGCGCCAGCAGCTCGTTACTGAACACTGAAGCTTTCTTT.

Only one count was recorded for this clone. This chain uses TRBV6-5 with TRBJ1-1; D remains unclear. Per germline, CDR1 MNHEY and CDR2 SVGAGI. Trimming stripped 4 bases from V and 3 bases from J, with 12 bases between. The CDR3 is 14 residues long. The CDR3: CASSSWVRDTEAFF. In DNA, the CDR3 is TGTGCCAGCAGTTCGTGGGTTCGTGACACTGAAGCTTTCTTT.

A remark on this clone: Additional DNA sequences in this sample encode the identical CDR3. The chain carries TRBV29-1 and TRBJ1-5; D not resolved. Germline V gives CDR1 SQVTM, CDR2 ANQGSEA. This CDR3 has 12 amino acids. Deletions cut 3 bases from V and 7 bases from J, with 10 bases between. CDR3 nucleotide sequence: TGCAGCGTTGAGGGCTCGGGGCAGCCCCAGCATTTT. Protein product: CSVEGSGQPQHF.

The chain links TRBV30 to TRBJ1-5; perhaps TRBD1 as D (6 bases). Germline CDR1 is GTSNPN and CDR2 is SVGIG (reference sequence). The CDR3 runs to 14 residues. Deletions cut 3 bases from V and 4 bases from J, with 13 bases between. CDR3 sequence (DNA): TGTGCCTGGAGCGGGGGGGCCGCAAATCAGCCCCAGCATTTT. Its translation: CAWSGGAANQPQHF.

The chain has TRBV6-5 and TRBJ1-2; D is possibly TRBD1 (5 bases). CDR3 length: 14 residues. V lost 6 bases to trimming and J lost 4 bases, with 15 bases between them. The germline V gene encodes CDR1 MNHEY and CDR2 SVGAGI. CDR3 loop: CASRRDGESYGYTF. CDR3 bases: TGTGCCAGCAGGAGGGACGGTGAGTCCTATGGCTACACCTTC.

This chain connects TRBV18 to TRBJ2-1; 8 bases align to TRBD2. The germline V gene has CDR1 KGHSH and CDR2 LQKENI. The CDR3 extends over 15 amino acids. The J segment lost 7 bases and the V segment lost 3 bases, leaving 8 bases of the junction unmatched. CDR3 sequence reads: CASSPQGLGQNEQFF. The CDR3 DNA reads as TGTGCCAGCTCACCGCAGGGACTAGGACAAAATGAGCAGTTCTTC.

This clone was counted a few times. The V call is TRBV27, the J call TRBJ2-7; D gene uncertain. With 0 bases removed from V and 3 bases from J, the gap between germline ends came to 12 bases. Germline V gene data show CDR1 as MNHEY and CDR2 as SMNVEV (reference sequence). CDR3 length: 15 amino acids. The CDR3 nucleotides are TGTGCCAGCAGTTTATCTTGGCAGAGGCGCTACGAGCAGTACTTC. Translation: CASSLSWQRRYEQYF.

V gene TRBV4-2 combines with J gene TRBJ2-7; D possibly corresponds to TRBD1 (6 bases). V was clipped by 4 bases and J by 7 bases, with 20 bases between them. Germline CDR1 reads LGHNA; CDR2 reads YNFKEQ. CDR3 length equals 15 residues. CDR3 coding DNA: TGTGCCAGCAGCCCCGTACGACAGGACCCTAATGAGCAGTACTTC. It is translated as CASSPVRQDPNEQYF.

The chain combines TRBV28 with TRBJ2-1; 10 bases match TRBD2. The CDR3 sequence is 15 residues long. CDR1 and CDR2 (germline): MDHEN, SYDVKM. The V segment lost 8 bases and the J segment 6 bases; nucleotides outside the gene matches: 10. CDR3 DNA: TGTGCCAGCCTTGGGACTAGCGACGGGATCAATGAGCAGTTCTTC. Its translation: CASLGTSDGINEQFF.

CDR3 sequence: CAWGTGDEEKLFF. In DNA, the CDR3 is TGTGCCTGGGGGACAGGGGATGAAGAAAAACTGTTTTTT. The chain is built from TRBV30 and TRBJ1-4, with 10 bases lining up with TRBD1. CDR3 size: 13 residues. CDR1 is GTSNPN, CDR2 SVGIG, per germline (reference sequence). Trimming removed 5 bases from V and 8 bases from J; junction bases left unmatched: 5.

V gene TRBV27 combines with J gene TRBJ2-7, with D maybe TRBD1 (5 bases). The CDR3 contains 12 residues. The germline CDR1 and CDR2 sequences are MNHEY and SMNVEV (reference sequence). V lost 8 bases to trimming and J lost 6 bases, with 14 bases between them. CDR3 protein: CASGIRAFEQYF. CDR3 bases: TGTGCCAGCGGAATCAGGGCGTTCGAGCAGTACTTC.

This clone was seen a single time. This chain links TRBV28 with TRBJ1-2; the D is unclear. The V gene lost 2 bases and the J gene lost 3 bases, with 7 bases spanning the gap. The length of the CDR3 is 13 residues. Germline V CDR1 and CDR2: MDHEN, SYDVKM. This chain's CDR3 is CASSLGLDYGYTF. As DNA, the CDR3 is TGTGCCAGCAGTTTAGGTCTGGACTATGGCTACACCTTC.

CDR3 coding DNA: TGCGCCAGCAGCCCCGGTACAACTAATGAAAAACTGTTTTTT. It encodes CASSPGTTNEKLFF. The chain is built from TRBV5-1 and TRBJ1-4; D unclear. This CDR3 spans 14 amino acids. Trimming removed 4 bases from V and 0 bases from J, with 7 bases in between. The V gene's germline CDR1 is SGHRS and CDR2 YFSETQ.

V gene TRBV4-1 combines with J gene TRBJ2-5, with 9 bases fitting TRBD1. This CDR3 comprises 18 residues. Germline CDR1 is MGHRA and CDR2 is YSYEKL. Trimming removed 1 base from V and 4 bases from J; junction bases left unmatched: 13. CDR3 sequence reads: CASSQGGQGFVRGETQYF. The CDR3 region has the DNA TGCGCCAGCAGCCAAGGGGGACAGGGTTTCGTAAGGGGAGAGACCCAGTACTTC.

The gene calls are TRBV2 and TRBJ1-6, with 8 nucleotides matching TRBD1. J gave up 8 bases and V 9 bases, and 6 bases lay outside the gene matches. This CDR3 is built from 13 residues. Germline V gene data show CDR1 as SNHLY and CDR2 as FYNNEI. DNA of the CDR3: TGTGCCAGGAGGACAGGGAGGGATTCACCCCTCCACTTT. Protein sequence: CARRTGRDSPLHF.

The J gene is TRBJ2-2, the V gene TRBV9, with 7 nucleotides matching TRBD1. Trimming removed 4 bases from V and 1 base from J; junction bases left unmatched: 7. Germline V lookup: CDR1 SGDLS, CDR2 YYNGEE. This CDR3 has 16 amino acids. CDR3 DNA sequence: TGTGCCAGCAGCATACCGGGACAGAAGAACACCGGGGAGCTGTTTTTT. Its protein is CASSIPGQKNTGELFF.

The J gene is TRBJ2-7, the V gene TRBV11-2; no clear D. The V gene lost 5 bases and the J gene lost 4 bases, with 6 bases spanning the gap. The CDR3 is 11 residues long. Germline lookup yields CDR1 SGHAT and CDR2 FQNNGV. The CDR3, as DNA: TGTGCCAGCAGCCCCCTTTACGAGCAGTACTTC. This encodes CASSPLYEQYF.

V gene TRBV19 combines with J gene TRBJ1-5; D gene ambiguous. The germline V and J ends were trimmed by 3 bases and 1 base, with 4 bases remaining between them. Germline lookup yields CDR1 LNHDA and CDR2 SQIVND (reference sequence). This CDR3 comprises 13 residues. Written as DNA, the CDR3 is TGTGCCAGTAGTATGGGAAGCAATCAGCCCCAGCATTTT. Amino acid sequence: CASSMGSNQPQHF.

This clone was detected once. This chain joins TRBV11-2 and TRBJ1-6; TRBD1 matches at 8 bases. With 5 bases clipped from V and 9 bases from J, the junction kept 9 bases outside the gene matches. CDR1 SGHAT and CDR2 FQNNGV come from the germline V gene. The CDR3 covers 15 residues. The CDR3 coding sequence is TGTGCCAGCAGCCCCCAGACAGGGGTTGGTTCACCCCTCCACTTT. Translating gives CASSPQTGVGSPLHF.

V and J are TRBV4-1 and TRBJ2-1, with a tentative D call TRBD2 (5 bases). Germline CDR1 reads MGHRA; CDR2 reads YSYEKL. This CDR3 has 15 residues. V gave up 4 bases and J gave up 0 bases, with 10 bases separating them. The CDR3 nucleotides are TGCGCCAGCAGCCCGGAGGCGAACTCCTACAATGAGCAGTTCTTC. Amino acid sequence: CASSPEANSYNEQFF.

The chain carries TRBV5-1 and TRBJ1-1; no clear D. V lost 2 bases, J lost 2 bases, and 10 bases lay in between. CDR1 is SGHRS, CDR2 YFSETQ, per germline. This CDR3 contains 14 residues. The CDR3, as DNA: TGCGCCAGCAGCTTATCGGGCGGAAACACTGAAGCTTTCTTT. It translates to CASSLSGGNTEAFF.

With respect to this clone: The identical CDR3 is also encoded by other nucleotide sequences in the sample. The rearrangement links TRBV29-1 to TRBJ2-6; perhaps D is TRBD1 or TRBD2 (5 bases each). The CDR3 sequence is 13 residues long. V dropped 6 bases and J dropped 1 base, with 7 bases sitting between them. Germline lookup yields CDR1 SQVTM and CDR2 ANQGSEA. CDR3 sequence reads: CSVGASGANVLTF. The CDR3, as DNA: TGCAGCGTCGGGGCATCTGGGGCCAACGTCCTGACTTTC.

V is TRBV7-2 and J is TRBJ1-5; TRBD1 aligns across 7 bases. V lost 3 bases, J lost 7 bases, and 3 bases stayed unmatched. The germline V gene encodes CDR1 SGHTA and CDR2 FQGNSA. CDR3 size: 13 residues. The CDR3, as DNA: TGTGCCAGCAGCTTGCAGGGGGACCAGCCCCAGCATTTT. Its translation: CASSLQGDQPQHF.

The genes are TRBV3-1 (or the pseudogene TRBV3-2) and TRBJ2-3; 7 bases map to TRBD2. Germline V gene lookup returns CDR1 LGHDT and CDR2 YNNKEL (reference sequence). CDR3 length equals 17 residues. After removal of 1 base from V and 1 base from J, the junction contained 8 bases not matched to a gene. The CDR3: CASSQATGLAGTDTQYF. As DNA, the CDR3 is TGTGCCAGCAGCCAAGCCACTGGGCTAGCGGGCACAGATACGCAGTATTTT.

V gene TRBV7-9 combines with J gene TRBJ1-5; no definite D call. The CDR3 has 16 amino acids. Looked up from germline, CDR1 is SEHNR and CDR2 is FQNEAQ (reference sequence). Trimming stripped 1 base from V and 0 bases from J, with 10 bases between. CDR3 sequence: CASSLGLWDSNQPQHF. CDR3 nucleotide sequence: TGTGCCAGCAGCTTAGGGTTGTGGGATAGCAATCAGCCCCAGCATTTT.